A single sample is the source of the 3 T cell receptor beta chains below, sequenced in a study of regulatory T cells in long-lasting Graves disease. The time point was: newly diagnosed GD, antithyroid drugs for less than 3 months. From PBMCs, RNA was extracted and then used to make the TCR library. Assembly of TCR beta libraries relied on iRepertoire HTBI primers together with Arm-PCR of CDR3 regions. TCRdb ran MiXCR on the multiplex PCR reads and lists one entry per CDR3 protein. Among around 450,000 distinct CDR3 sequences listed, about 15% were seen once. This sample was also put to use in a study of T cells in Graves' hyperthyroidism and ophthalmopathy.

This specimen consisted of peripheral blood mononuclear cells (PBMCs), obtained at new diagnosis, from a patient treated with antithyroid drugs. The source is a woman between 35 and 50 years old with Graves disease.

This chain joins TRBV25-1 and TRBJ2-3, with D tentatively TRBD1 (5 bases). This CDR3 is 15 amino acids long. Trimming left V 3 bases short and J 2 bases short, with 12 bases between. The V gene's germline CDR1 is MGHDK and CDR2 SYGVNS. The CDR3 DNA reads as TGTGCCAGCAGTGATCCAGGGAACTACACAGATACGCAGTATTTT. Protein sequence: CASSDPGNYTDTQYF. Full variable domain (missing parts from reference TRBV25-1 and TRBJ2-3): EADIYQTPRYLVIGTGKKITLECSQTMGHDKMYWYQQDPGMELHLIHYSYGVNSTEKGDLSSESTVSRIRTEHFPLTLESARPSHTSQYLCASSDPGNYTDTQYFGPGTRLTVL.

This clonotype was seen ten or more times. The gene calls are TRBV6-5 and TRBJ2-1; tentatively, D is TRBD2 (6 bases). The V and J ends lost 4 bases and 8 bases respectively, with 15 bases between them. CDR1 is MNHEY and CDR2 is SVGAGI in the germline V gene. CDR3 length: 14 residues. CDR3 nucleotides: TGTGCCAGCAGTTTAACGGGAGTTCGGTATGAGCAGTTCTTC. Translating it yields CASSLTGVRYEQFF.

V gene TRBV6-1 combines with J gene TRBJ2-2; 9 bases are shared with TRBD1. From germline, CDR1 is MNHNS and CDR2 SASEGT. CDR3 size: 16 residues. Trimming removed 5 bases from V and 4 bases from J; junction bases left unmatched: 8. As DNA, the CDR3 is TGTGCCAGCAGTCCCCGGGACAGGGATATCACCGGGGAGCTGTTTTTT. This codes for CASSPRDRDITGELFF.